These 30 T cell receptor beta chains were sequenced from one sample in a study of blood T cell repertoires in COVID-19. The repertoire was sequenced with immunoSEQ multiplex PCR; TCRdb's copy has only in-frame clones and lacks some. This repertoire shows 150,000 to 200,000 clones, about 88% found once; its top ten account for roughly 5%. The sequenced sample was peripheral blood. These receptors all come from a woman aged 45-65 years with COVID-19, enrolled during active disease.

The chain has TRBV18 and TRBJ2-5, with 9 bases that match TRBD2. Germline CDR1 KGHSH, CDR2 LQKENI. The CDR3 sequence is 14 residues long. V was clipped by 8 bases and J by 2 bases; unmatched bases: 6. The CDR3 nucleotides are TGTGCCAGCCAAGTAGCGGGAGATCAAGAGACCCAGTACTTC. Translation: CASQVAGDQETQYF.

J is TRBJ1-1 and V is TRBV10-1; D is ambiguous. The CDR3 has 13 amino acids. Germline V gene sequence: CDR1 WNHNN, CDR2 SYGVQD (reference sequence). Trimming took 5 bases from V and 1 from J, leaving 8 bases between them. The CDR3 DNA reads TGCGCCAGCAGTCCCAGTGGGAACACTGAAGCTTTCTTT. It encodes CASSPSGNTEAFF.

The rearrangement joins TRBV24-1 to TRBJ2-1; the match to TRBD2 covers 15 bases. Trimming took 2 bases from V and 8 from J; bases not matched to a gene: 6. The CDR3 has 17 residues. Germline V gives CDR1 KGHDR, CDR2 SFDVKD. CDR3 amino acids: CATSDWTSGGAIHEQFF. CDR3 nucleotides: TGTGCCACCAGTGATTGGACTAGCGGGGGGGCCATCCATGAGCAGTTCTTC.

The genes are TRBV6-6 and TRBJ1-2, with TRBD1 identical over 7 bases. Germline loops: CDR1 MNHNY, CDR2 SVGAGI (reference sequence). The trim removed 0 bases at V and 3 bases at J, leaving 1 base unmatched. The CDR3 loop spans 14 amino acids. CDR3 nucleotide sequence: TGTGCCAGCAGTTACTCCCAGGGGGACTATGGCTACACCTTC. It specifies CASSYSQGDYGYTF.

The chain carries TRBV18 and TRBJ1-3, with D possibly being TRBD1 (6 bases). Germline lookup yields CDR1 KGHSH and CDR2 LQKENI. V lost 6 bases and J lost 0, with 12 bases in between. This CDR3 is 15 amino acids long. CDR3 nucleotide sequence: TGTGCCAGCTCCCAGGACAGATACTCTGGAAACACCATATATTTT. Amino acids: CASSQDRYSGNTIYF.

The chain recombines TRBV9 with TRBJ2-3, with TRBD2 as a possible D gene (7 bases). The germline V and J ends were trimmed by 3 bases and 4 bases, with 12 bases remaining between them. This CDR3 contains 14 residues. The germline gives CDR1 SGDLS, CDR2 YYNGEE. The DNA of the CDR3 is TGTGCCAGCAGCGATCCCGGGGGGCCAGATACGCAGTATTTT. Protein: CASSDPGGPDTQYF.

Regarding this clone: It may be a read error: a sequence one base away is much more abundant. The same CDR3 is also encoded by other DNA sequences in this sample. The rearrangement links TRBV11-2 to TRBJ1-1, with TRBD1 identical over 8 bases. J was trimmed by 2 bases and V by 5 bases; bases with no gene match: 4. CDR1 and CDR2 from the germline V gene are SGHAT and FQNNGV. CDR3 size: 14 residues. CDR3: CASSPGQGNTEAFF. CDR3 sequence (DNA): TGTGCCAGCAGCCCTGGACAGGGAAACACTGAAGCTTTCTTT.

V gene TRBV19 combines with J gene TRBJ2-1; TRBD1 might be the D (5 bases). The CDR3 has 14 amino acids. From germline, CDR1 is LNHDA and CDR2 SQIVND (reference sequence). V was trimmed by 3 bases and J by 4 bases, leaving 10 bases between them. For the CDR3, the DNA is TGTGCCAGTAGTATTTCCACAGGTTACAATGAGCAGTTCTTC. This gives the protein CASSISTGYNEQFF.

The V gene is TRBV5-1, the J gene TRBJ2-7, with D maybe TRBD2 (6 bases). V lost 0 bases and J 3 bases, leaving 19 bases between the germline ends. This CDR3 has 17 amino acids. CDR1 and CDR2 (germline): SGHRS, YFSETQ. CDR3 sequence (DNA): TGCGCCAGCAGCTTGGCGTTGGCCAGCGGGTTAGACTACGAGCAGTACTTC. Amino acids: CASSLALASGLDYEQYF.

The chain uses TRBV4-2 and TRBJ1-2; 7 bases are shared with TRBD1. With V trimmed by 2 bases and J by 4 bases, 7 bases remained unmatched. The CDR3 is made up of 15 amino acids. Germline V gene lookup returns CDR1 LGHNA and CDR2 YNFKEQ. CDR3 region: CASSQSGGRIYGYTF. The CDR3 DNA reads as TGTGCCAGCAGCCAATCAGGGGGGCGGATCTATGGCTACACCTTC.

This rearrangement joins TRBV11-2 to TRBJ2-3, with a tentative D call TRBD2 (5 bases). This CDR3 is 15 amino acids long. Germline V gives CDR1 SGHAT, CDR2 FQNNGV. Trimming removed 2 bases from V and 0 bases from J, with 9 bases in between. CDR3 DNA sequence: TGTGCCAGCAGCTTAAGCGGAATAAGCACAGATACGCAGTATTTT. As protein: CASSLSGISTDTQYF.

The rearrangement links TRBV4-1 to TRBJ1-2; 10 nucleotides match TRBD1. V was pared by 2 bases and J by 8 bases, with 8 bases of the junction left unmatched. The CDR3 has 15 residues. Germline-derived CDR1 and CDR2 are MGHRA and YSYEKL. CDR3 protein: CASSQTAGTGEGYTF. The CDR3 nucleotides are TGCGCCAGCAGCCAAACAGCCGGGACAGGGGAAGGCTACACCTTC.

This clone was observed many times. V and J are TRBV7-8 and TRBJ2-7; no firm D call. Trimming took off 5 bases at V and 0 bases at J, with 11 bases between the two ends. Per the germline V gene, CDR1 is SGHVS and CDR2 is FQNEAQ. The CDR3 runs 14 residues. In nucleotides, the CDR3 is TGTGCCAGCAGCGGTGGCCGTACCTCCTACGAGCAGTACTTC. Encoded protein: CASSGGRTSYEQYF.

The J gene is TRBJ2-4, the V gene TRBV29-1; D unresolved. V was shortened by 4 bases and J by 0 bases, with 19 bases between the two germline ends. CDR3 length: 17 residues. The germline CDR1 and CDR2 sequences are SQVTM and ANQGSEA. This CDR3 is CSVGQPWAILAKNIQYF. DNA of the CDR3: TGCAGCGTTGGGCAGCCATGGGCTATACTAGCCAAAAACATTCAGTACTTC.

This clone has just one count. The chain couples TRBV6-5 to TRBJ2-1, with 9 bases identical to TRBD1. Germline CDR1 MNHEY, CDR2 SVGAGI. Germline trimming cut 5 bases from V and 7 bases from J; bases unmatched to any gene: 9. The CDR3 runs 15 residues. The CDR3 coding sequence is TGTGCCAGCAGTAATACAGGGGGCAGTCTAAATGAGCAGTTCTTC. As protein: CASSNTGGSLNEQFF.

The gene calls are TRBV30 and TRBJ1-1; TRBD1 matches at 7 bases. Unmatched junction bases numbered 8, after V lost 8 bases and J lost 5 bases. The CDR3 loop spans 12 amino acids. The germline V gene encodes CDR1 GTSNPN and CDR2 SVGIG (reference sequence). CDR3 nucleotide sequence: TGTGCCCTAAGGACAGGCGGGACTGAAGCTTTCTTT. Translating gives CALRTGGTEAFF.

CDR3 in amino acids: CASSLTSSGNQPQHF. The CDR3, as DNA: TGTGCCAGCAGTTTAACCAGTTCAGGCAATCAGCCCCAGCATTTT. The chain carries TRBV28 and TRBJ1-5; no definite D call. Trimming pared 2 bases from V and 2 bases from J, leaving 10 bases between. CDR1 is MDHEN and CDR2 is SYDVKM in the germline V gene. The CDR3 contains 15 residues. The variable domain in full, with the rest retrieved from reference TRBV28 and TRBJ1-5, is DVKVTQSSRYLVKRTGEKVFLECVQDMDHENMFWYRQDPGLGLRLIYFSYDVKMKEKGDIPEGYSVSREKKERFSLILESASTNQTSMYLCASSLTSSGNQPQHFGDGTRLSIL.

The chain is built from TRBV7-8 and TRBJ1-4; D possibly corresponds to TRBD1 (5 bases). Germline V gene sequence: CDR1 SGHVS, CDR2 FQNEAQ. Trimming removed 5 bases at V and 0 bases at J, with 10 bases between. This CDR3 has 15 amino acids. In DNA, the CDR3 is TGTGCCAGCAGCCCGACCAGGGCAACTAATGAAAAACTGTTTTTT. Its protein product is CASSPTRATNEKLFF.

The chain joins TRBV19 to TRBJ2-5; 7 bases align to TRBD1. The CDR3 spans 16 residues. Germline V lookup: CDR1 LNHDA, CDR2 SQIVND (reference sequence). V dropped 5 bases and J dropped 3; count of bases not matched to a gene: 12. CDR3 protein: CASSSPSRGNKETQYF. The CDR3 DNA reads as TGTGCCAGTAGTTCCCCTTCCAGGGGGAATAAAGAGACCCAGTACTTC.

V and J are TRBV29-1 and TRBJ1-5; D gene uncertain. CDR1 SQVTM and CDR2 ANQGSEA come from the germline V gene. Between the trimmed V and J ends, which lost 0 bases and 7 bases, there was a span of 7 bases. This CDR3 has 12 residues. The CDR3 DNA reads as TGCAGCGTTGAAGATCCGGGGCAGCCCCAGCATTTT. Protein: CSVEDPGQPQHF.

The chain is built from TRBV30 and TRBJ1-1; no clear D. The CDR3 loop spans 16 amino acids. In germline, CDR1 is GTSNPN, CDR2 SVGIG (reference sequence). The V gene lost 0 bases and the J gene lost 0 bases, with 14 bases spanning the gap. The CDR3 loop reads CAWSVEDLIMNTEAFF. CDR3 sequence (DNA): TGTGCCTGGAGTGTAGAGGATCTGATTATGAACACTGAAGCTTTCTTT. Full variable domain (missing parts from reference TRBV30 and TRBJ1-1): SQTIHQWPATLVQPVGSPLSLECTVEGTSNPNLYWYRQAAGRGLQLLFYSVGIGQISSEVPQNLSASRPQDRQFILSSKKLLLSDSGFYLCAWSVEDLIMNTEAFFGQGTRLTVV.

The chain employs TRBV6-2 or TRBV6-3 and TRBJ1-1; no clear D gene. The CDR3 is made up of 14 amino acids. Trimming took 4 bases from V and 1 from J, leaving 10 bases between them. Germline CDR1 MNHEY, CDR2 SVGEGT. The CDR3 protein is CASSSPPENTEAFF. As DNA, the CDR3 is TGTGCCAGCAGTTCCCCCCCAGAGAACACTGAAGCTTTCTTT.

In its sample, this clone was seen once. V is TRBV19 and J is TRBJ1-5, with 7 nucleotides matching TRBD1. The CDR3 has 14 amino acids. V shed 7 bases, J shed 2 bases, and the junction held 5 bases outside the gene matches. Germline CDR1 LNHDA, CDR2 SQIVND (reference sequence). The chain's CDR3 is CASKTGVGNQPQHF. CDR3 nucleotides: TGTGCCAGTAAAACAGGGGTAGGCAATCAGCCCCAGCATTTT.

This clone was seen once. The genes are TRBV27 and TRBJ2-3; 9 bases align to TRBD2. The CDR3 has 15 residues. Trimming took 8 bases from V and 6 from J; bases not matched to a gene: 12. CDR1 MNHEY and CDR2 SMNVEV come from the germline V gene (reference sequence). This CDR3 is CASGYGTSLFDTQYF. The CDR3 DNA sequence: TGTGCCAGCGGCTACGGGACTAGCTTGTTTGATACGCAGTATTTT.

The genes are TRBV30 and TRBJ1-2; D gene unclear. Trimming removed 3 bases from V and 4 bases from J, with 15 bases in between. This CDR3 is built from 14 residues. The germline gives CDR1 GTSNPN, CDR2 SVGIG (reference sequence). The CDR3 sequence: CAWSLLDGLYGYTF. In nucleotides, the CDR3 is TGTGCCTGGAGCCTACTAGACGGACTCTATGGCTACACCTTC. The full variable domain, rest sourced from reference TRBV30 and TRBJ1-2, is SQTIHQWPATLVQPVGSPLSLECTVEGTSNPNLYWYRQAAGRGLQLLFYSVGIGQISSEVPQNLSASRPQDRQFILSSKKLLLSDSGFYLCAWSLLDGLYGYTFGSGTRLTVV.

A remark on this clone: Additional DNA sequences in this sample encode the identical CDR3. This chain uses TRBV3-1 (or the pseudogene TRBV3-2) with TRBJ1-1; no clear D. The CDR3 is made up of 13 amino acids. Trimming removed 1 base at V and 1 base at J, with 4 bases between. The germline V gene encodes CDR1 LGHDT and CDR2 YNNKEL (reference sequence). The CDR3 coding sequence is TGTGCCAGCAGCCAAGGGCCGAACACTGAAGCTTTCTTT. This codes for CASSQGPNTEAFF.

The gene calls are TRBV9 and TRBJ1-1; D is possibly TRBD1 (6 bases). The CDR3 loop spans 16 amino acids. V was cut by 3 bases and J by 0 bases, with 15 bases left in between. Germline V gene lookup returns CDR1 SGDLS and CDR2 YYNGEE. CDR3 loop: CASSAGQHTMNTEAFF. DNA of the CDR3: TGTGCCAGCAGCGCTGGACAGCACACCATGAACACTGAAGCTTTCTTT.

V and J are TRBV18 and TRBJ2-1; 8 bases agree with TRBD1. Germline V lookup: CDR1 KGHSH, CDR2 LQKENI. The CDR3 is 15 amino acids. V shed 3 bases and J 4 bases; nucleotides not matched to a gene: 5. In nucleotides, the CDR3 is TGTGCCAGCTCACCTGACAGGGGTTGGTACAATGAGCAGTTCTTC. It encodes CASSPDRGWYNEQFF.

The chain's CDR3 is CVHTREPGANVLTF. CDR3 coding DNA: TGCGTCCATACGAGGGAACCTGGGGCCAACGTCCTGACTTTC. The rearrangement joins TRBV5-1 to TRBJ2-6; D perhaps matches TRBD2 (5 bases). The germline V gene encodes CDR1 SGHRS and CDR2 YFSETQ. The CDR3 sequence is 14 residues long.

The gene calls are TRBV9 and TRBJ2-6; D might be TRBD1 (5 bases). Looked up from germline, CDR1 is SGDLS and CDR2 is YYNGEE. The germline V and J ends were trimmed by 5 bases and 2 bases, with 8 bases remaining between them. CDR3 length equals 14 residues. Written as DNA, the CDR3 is TGTGCCAGCAGTGCAGGGCCTGGGGCCAACGTCCTGACTTTC. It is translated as CASSAGPGANVLTF.